This is a list of T cell receptor beta chains from one sample in a study of T cell responses to AZD1222 COVID-19 vaccine. Assay: immunoSEQ multiplex PCR; the TCRdb copy retains only in-frame clones and omits some. The sample lists about 130,000 clones, over 75% occurring once. This specimen consisted of peripheral blood, obtained on day 0 of AZD1222 vaccination. All receptors come from an adult in good health. Both conserved end residues are part of each CDR3. Clone size appears in some rows only: once, few, many, or a class for an expanded clone.

TRBV2,TRBJ2-2,NA,CASTLDSNTGELFF
TRBV6-6,TRBJ1-6,NA,CASSHFKGQGAINNSPLHF
TRBV4-3,TRBJ2-2,NA,CASSQDRPPTGELFF
TRBV4-2,TRBJ1-1,NA,CASSHTTGPNTEAFF
TRBV30,TRBJ1-1,NA,CAWRSWVNTEAFF
TRBV28,TRBJ2-7,NA,CASSLSGRSSYEQYF
TRBV30,TRBJ2-1,NA,CAWIIEGYNEQFF
TRBV27,TRBJ2-2,few,CASTSFVPGELFF
TRBV4-3,TRBJ2-2,NA,CASSQDWQGNTGELFF
TRBV29-1,TRBJ2-7,NA,CSVEADKAYEQYF
TRBV7-9,TRBJ1-1,once,CASSPGWGTEAFF
TRBV27,TRBJ1-2,NA,CASTTGIGPYGYTF
TRBV11-3,TRBJ1-5,NA,CASSFGLVSNQPQHF
TRBV15,TRBJ1-5,NA,CATTFGGNQPQHF
TRBV6-2/TRBV6-3,TRBJ2-2,NA,CASSYSGLAGVSGELFF
TRBV5-4,TRBJ2-4,NA,CASSHNHPKDIQYF
TRBV24-1,TRBJ2-7,NA,CATSDPTAGGFEQYF
TRBV12-1,TRBJ1-6,NA,CASSPPLARPTLGSPLHF
TRBV27,TRBJ2-3,NA,CASSPDRGITDTQYF
TRBV5-4,TRBJ1-1,NA,CASSLTGSDTEAFF
TRBV27,TRBJ1-4,NA,CASSLSLPRRVENFNEKLFF
TRBV12-5,TRBJ1-1,NA,CASGTGQGAGMNTEAFF
TRBV6-5,TRBJ2-7,NA,CASSYNGIANSYEQYF
TRBV18,TRBJ1-5,NA,CASSPDRGQGNQPQHF
TRBV5-1,TRBJ1-1,NA,CASSRTVQGDTEAFF
TRBV5-1,TRBJ2-7,NA,CASSLAAGQGVREQYF
TRBV24-1,TRBJ2-1,NA,CATSEPGLASNEQFF
TRBV5-5,TRBJ2-7,NA,CASKTGGTGISYEQYF
TRBV18,TRBJ2-5,NA,CASSPRGSETQYF
TRBV7-6,TRBJ2-7,few,CASSLIAGGDEQYF
TRBV9,TRBJ2-1,NA,CASSAPSGSFQTSSYNEQFF
TRBV5-1,TRBJ2-1,NA,CASSTTYRTSGGSLREIYNEQFF
TRBV7-9,TRBJ1-3,few,CASSPSGGPGNTIYF
TRBV2,TRBJ2-6,NA,CASTYLGANVLTF
TRBV4-1,TRBJ2-1,NA,CASALAGRYNEQFF
TRBV28,TRBJ2-3,NA,CASSPRGTAGGGDTQYF
TRBV30,TRBJ2-1,NA,CAWSGGWDSSYNEQFF
TRBV7-2,TRBJ1-1,NA,CASSKMTGARYTEAFF
TRBV7-3,TRBJ1-6,NA,CASSNRRNSPLHF
TRBV30,TRBJ2-7,few,CAWSMGLATIEQYF
TRBV6-5,TRBJ2-5,NA,CASSLPRDETQYF
TRBV29-1,TRBJ2-1,NA,CSVGYNEQFF
TRBV5-1,TRBJ2-3,NA,CASSFLAGSTDTQYF
TRBV24-1,TRBJ2-1,NA,CATSDSSGLVGNEQFF